This T cell receptor beta chain was documented in a study of T-cell reconstitution after alpha-beta-depleted transplantation in children (dated by TCRdb to the mid-2010s). Broadly, across the study: T-cell immune reconstitution after TCRalphabeta/CD19-depleted allogeneic hematopoietic cell transplantation in children was quantitatively tracked in the study by means of TCR repertoire profiling. Beyond this particular receptor, the publication reports: The frequencies of hyperexpanded clones fell over the following months, and after one year, T-cell counts and TCRbeta diversity were mostly attributed to newly produced T cells. In some patients, the high TCRbeta diversity seen at day 60 was put down to recipient T cells and intrathymic progenitors that had survived conditioning. The apparently early alphabetaT-cell count recovery about two months after transplant was reportedly dependent on only several hundred rapidly expanded clones derived from non-depleted graft cells.

From the cysteine up to the phenylalanine, the CDR3 has a length of 14 residues. Here the CDR3 DNA is all that survives: 42 bases in frame from base 1. CDR1 SGHVS and CDR2 FQNEAQ are derived from the germline V gene. Library method: PCR. Instrument used: Illumina HiSeq 2500. To normalize quantification of the TCRbeta repertoire, the TCR libraries were built with molecular barcoding that relied on unique molecular identifiers. TCRdb reran the public reads through fastp at Q25 and MiXCR, keeping productive beta chains. Records with the same CDR3 protein are collapsed into one entry carrying the most frequent genes and DNA. In all, the sample holds around 700,000 distinct CDR3 sequences, and under 15% of those were seen once. The top ten clonotypes cover 0.65% to 0.9% of the sample. With respect to this clonotype: This clone's antigen is unknown. A clone one base away is much larger, so this may be a read error.

The meaning of the sample's treatment or condition label: allogeneic hematopoietic cell transplantation with graft depleted of TCRalphabeta T cells and CD19 B cells. The transplant recipients were children given TCRalphabeta/CD19-depleted allogeneic hematopoietic cell grafts. Sequencing was performed on PBMCs, taken before TCRalphabeta/CD19-depleted stem cell transplant. This sequence was found in a girl aged 2 to 9 with congenital amegakaryocytic thrombocytopenia, due to receive a stem cell transplant. The V and J genes are TRBV7-8 and TRBJ1-5; tentative D gene TRBD1, with 5 bases matching. The CDR3 protein: CANSKDSSYQPQHF. The DNA is TGTGCCAACAGCAAAGACAGTTCGTATCAGCCCCAGCATTTT.